This T cell receptor (beta chain) was profiled in a study of beta chain features in type 1 diabetes. Overall study results and limits: Moderately but significantly shorter TCRB CDR3s were found in Type 1 diabetes patients in all four CD4+ subsets.

Remarks on this clone: Antigen: not known.

Reverse transcribing all isolated RNA meant expressed TCRB transcripts were sequenced. The table came from immunoSEQ multiplex PCR; TCRdb's copy has only in-frame clones and leaves some out. The data contain about 390,000 clones, 9.6% of them singletons. CDR3 length equals 20 residues. CDR1 is MGHRA, CDR2 YSYEKL, per germline. The J segment lost 1 base and the V segment lost 4 bases, leaving 15 bases of the junction unmatched. The rearrangement joins TRBV4-1 to TRBJ2-1, with 11 nucleotides matching TRBD2. The sample was central memory CD4+ T cells from blood. The source of this sequence is a man aged 25-45 years with type 1 diabetes. The CDR3 nucleotides read TGCGCCAGCAGCCCCCTGGGGGGAAGGGGGACTAGCGGATCCTACAATGAGCAGTTCTTC. Translating it yields CASSPLGGRGTSGSYNEQFF.